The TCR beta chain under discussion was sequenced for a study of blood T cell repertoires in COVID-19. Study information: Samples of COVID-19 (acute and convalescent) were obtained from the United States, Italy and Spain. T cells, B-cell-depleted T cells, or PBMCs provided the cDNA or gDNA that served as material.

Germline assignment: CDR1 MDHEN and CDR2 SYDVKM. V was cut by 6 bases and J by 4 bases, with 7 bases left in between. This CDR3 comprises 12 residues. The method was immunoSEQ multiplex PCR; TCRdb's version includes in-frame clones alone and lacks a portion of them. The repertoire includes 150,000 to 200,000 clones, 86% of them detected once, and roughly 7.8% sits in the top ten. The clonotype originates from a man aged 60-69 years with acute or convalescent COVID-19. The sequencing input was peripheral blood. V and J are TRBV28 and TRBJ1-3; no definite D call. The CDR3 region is CASSLLGNTIYF. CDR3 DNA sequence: TGTGCCAGCAGCCTTCTCGGAAACACCATATATTTT.